This T cell receptor (beta chain) derives from a study of technical replicates of blood from a few donors. Looked up from germline, CDR1 is LGHNA and CDR2 is YNFKEQ. Unmatched junction bases numbered 2, after V lost 1 base and J lost 3 bases. This CDR3 is built from 15 residues. Libraries were prepared by immunoSEQ multiplex PCR; TCRdb keeps only in-frame clonotypes and omits some of them. The sample gives roughly 64,000 clones, about 86% of which show up once; over 4.5% is in the top ten. This TCR derives from a human donor in good health. Some clones in this sample may be carry-over from other donors' samples. The sequencing sample was made of PBMCs. The V call is TRBV4-2, the J call TRBJ2-7; 11 bases fit TRBD2. This CDR3 is CASSQVGTSGYEQYF. DNA of the CDR3: TGTGCCAGCAGCCAAGTGGGGACTAGCGGCTACGAGCAGTACTTC.